This T cell receptor (beta chain) was sequenced during a study of CD8 T cell repertoires and HIV-1 epitope variants. The CDR3 runs to 15 residues. CDR1 and CDR2 (germline): MNHEY, SMNVEV (reference sequence). Trimming removed 0 bases from V and 3 bases from J, with 9 bases in between. Method: immunoSEQ multiplex PCR; TCRdb's copy keeps in-frame clones and lacks some. The table includes approximately 5,000 clones, roughly 68% detected once. Notes on this clone: Its target is not known.

Source material: cultured CD8+ T cells derived from PBMCs. The V gene is TRBV27, the J gene TRBJ2-1; D perhaps matches TRBD1 (6 bases). This receptor was obtained from a male donor with HIV. In DNA, the CDR3 is TGTGCCAGCAGTTTATCGGGACATGGCTACAATGAGCAGTTCTTC. Amino acid sequence: CASSLSGHGYNEQFF.